The entry that follows covers one T cell receptor beta chain sequence. Its cognate antigen is unknown. This sample stems from a study of blood T cells in healthy people across ages. Donation came from healthy Caucasian individuals in Russia who were aged 6 to 90. The authors isolated at least 6 million PBMCs per sample. Primers used in a second PCR of roughly 7 to 12 cycles were a sample-barcoded 5' primer and a J-beta primer mix. Each of the samples gave a minimum of 2.5 million paired-end reads that contained CDR3. TCRdb processed the 5' RACE reads anew with MiXCR; each CDR3 protein has one entry. The sample lists about 1.8 million distinct CDR3 sequences, around half occurring once. Study results and caveats: Greater diversity and more naive CD4+ cells were seen in long-lived donors than in aged donors.

CDR1 and CDR2 from the germline V gene are SNHLY and FYNNEI. The CDR3 loop spans 17 amino acids. The V and J ends lost 3 bases and 3 bases, in that order; junction bases with no gene match: 8. Sequenced input: blood. The rearrangement joins TRBV2 to TRBJ2-1; 10 nucleotides line up with TRBD2. The clonotype originates from a woman aged 40 to 50 in good health. CDR3 DNA sequence: TGTGCCAGCAGTGACCCTAGCGGGGGCCTACGCTACAATGAGCAGTTCTTC. Translation: CASSDPSGGLRYNEQFF.